The 30 T cell receptor beta chains listed next were all sequenced from one sample in a study of T cells after yellow fever vaccination. TCRdb redid the calling of the 5' RACE reads with MiXCR, one entry per CDR3 protein. The profile shows about 260,000 distinct CDR3 sequences, roughly 13% of them singletons. Sequencing was performed on CD4+ T cells sorted from PBMCs, taken 45 days after the yellow fever booster vaccination. These receptors came from a man between 25 and 39 years old who received the YFV17D yellow fever vaccine.

The chain uses TRBV29-1 and TRBJ2-1; 10 bases fit TRBD1. CDR3 length equals 18 residues. Germline lookup yields CDR1 SQVTM and CDR2 ANQGSEA. Trimming removed 3 bases from V and 4 bases from J; junction bases left unmatched: 15. This CDR3 reads CSVESSIPGQGRYNEQFF. The CDR3 bases are TGCAGCGTTGAGTCCTCGATTCCGGGACAGGGGCGGTACAATGAGCAGTTCTTC.

This clonotype was seen a handful of times. The chain combines TRBV9 with TRBJ2-3, with D possibly being TRBD2 (6 bases). Germline lookup yields CDR1 SGDLS and CDR2 YYNGEE. The CDR3 runs to 15 residues. With 0 bases removed from V and 5 bases from J, the gap between germline ends came to 13 bases. The CDR3 is CASSVGMKGGDTQYF. DNA of the CDR3: TGTGCCAGCAGCGTAGGGATGAAGGGAGGAGATACGCAGTATTTT.

This clonotype was detected only a few times. The J gene is TRBJ2-3, the V gene TRBV5-1; D unresolved. V was shortened by 1 base and J by 6 bases, with 6 bases between the two germline ends. In germline, CDR1 is SGHRS, CDR2 YFSETQ. The CDR3 covers 12 residues. CDR3 bases: TGCGCCAGCAGCTTGATTAGGGATACGCAGTATTTT. It codes for CASSLIRDTQYF.

This clonotype turned up a few times. The CDR3 DNA follows: TGTGCCAGCAGCTTGGGACTAGCGGGAGCAGACATTCAGTACTTC. Its translation is CASSLGLAGADIQYF. The chain is built from TRBV7-2 and TRBJ2-4, with 14 positions matching TRBD2. The CDR3 runs 15 residues. The germline gives CDR1 SGHTA, CDR2 FQGNSA. V lost 3 bases and J lost 8; bases outside the gene matches: 3.

This rearrangement joins TRBV5-5 to TRBJ2-3, with D maybe TRBD2 (6 bases). V lost 7 bases and J lost 2, with 14 bases in between. Germline CDR1 and CDR2: SGHKS and YYEKEE (reference sequence). The length of the CDR3 is 14 residues. The CDR3 nucleotides are TGTGCCAGCGGCGGCGGGACCCTCACAGATACGCAGTATTTT. Its protein product is CASGGGTLTDTQYF.

The V and J genes are TRBV28 and TRBJ2-3; 7 positions match TRBD1. The V segment lost 8 bases and the J segment 1 base; nucleotides outside the gene matches: 6. This CDR3 has 14 residues. Germline V gene data show CDR1 as MDHEN and CDR2 as SYDVKM. This CDR3 is CASQTGQGTDTQYF. Written as DNA, the CDR3 is TGTGCCAGCCAAACTGGACAGGGCACAGATACGCAGTATTTT.

J is TRBJ2-5 and V is TRBV5-6; possibly TRBD1 for D (5 bases). The CDR3 has 15 residues. V was pared by 3 bases and J by 3 bases, with 15 bases between. CDR1 is SGHDT, CDR2 YYEEEE, per germline. The CDR3 here is CASSWLGQDEETQYF. CDR3 nucleotide sequence: TGTGCCAGCAGCTGGTTAGGACAAGACGAAGAGACCCAGTACTTC.

This clonotype came up many times. The chain couples TRBV29-1 to TRBJ2-5; D is unresolved. Germline V lookup: CDR1 SQVTM, CDR2 ANQGSEA. The V and J ends lost 4 bases and 1 base respectively, with 7 bases between them. CDR3 length: 12 amino acids. CDR3: CSVATSQETQYF. The CDR3 DNA is TGCAGCGTTGCGACTTCCCAAGAGACCCAGTACTTC.

This chain connects TRBV10-3 to TRBJ2-7, with D perhaps TRBD2 (7 bases). The length of the CDR3 is 12 residues. Germline loops: CDR1 ENHRY, CDR2 SYGVKD. Trimming took off 6 bases at V and 4 bases at J, with 10 bases between the two ends. Written as DNA, the CDR3 is TGTGCCATCAGGGGAGGGGGGTACGAGCAGTACTTC. Its protein product is CAIRGGGYEQYF.

The genes are TRBV20-1 and TRBJ2-3; perhaps TRBD2 as D (6 bases). This CDR3 is built from 15 residues. Germline V lookup: CDR1 DFQATT, CDR2 SNEGSKA (reference sequence). CDR3 sequence reads: CSRDSRRKGTDTQYF. The CDR3 DNA reads TGCAGCAGGGACTCCCGACGTAAGGGCACAGATACGCAGTATTTT.

The chain uses TRBV20-1 and TRBJ1-5, with D possibly matching TRBD1 (6 bases). The CDR3 has 17 residues. The V end was cut by 5 bases, the J end by 3 bases, with 23 bases between. The germline CDR1 and CDR2 sequences are DFQATT and SNEGSKA (reference sequence). Here the CDR3 DNA reads TGCAGTGCTCTCGACAGGCACAGAAGCGTGTCCAATCAGCCCCAGCATTTT. This translates into CSALDRHRSVSNQPQHF.

The sample holds a few counts of this clonotype. The genes are TRBV5-1 and TRBJ2-3, with 8 bases identical to TRBD2. V lost 4 bases and J lost 5; bases outside the gene matches: 12. Germline V gene data show CDR1 as SGHRS and CDR2 as YFSETQ. The CDR3 has 16 amino acids. The CDR3 nucleotides read TGCGCCAGCAGCGTACTAGCGGAGGCGGTAGGAGATACGCAGTATTTT. This gives the protein CASSVLAEAVGDTQYF.

This clonotype was detected many times. The chain links TRBV20-1 to TRBJ2-2, with D perhaps given as TRBD1 or TRBD2 (5 bases each). The length of the CDR3 is 13 residues. Germline-derived CDR1 and CDR2 are DFQATT and SNEGSKA (reference sequence). V gave up 5 bases and J gave up 1 base, with 8 bases separating them. CDR3 protein: CSAGDGNTGELFF. The CDR3 nucleotides read TGCAGTGCTGGGGACGGGAACACCGGGGAGCTGTTTTTT.

The CDR3 region has the DNA TGTGCCAGCAGCTCCTGGTTGCGGGGGGGCTCAATCGGGGAGCTGTTTTTT. Its protein is CASSSWLRGGSIGELFF. This sequence joins TRBV12-3 or TRBV12-4 and TRBJ2-2; TRBD2 matches at 9 bases. J gave up 7 bases and V 6 bases, and 15 bases lay outside the gene matches. The CDR3 covers 17 residues.

This clonotype was seen ten or more times. V gene TRBV12-3 or TRBV12-4 combines with J gene TRBJ1-1; D call uncertain. The V gene lost 7 bases and the J gene lost 0 bases, with 3 bases spanning the gap. This CDR3 region has 11 residues. The CDR3 DNA sequence: TGTGCCAGCATAGTGAACACTGAAGCTTTCTTT. Translation gives CASIVNTEAFF.

This clonotype was detected a few times. The chain uses TRBV28 and TRBJ1-2, with D unresolved. In germline, CDR1 is MDHEN, CDR2 SYDVKM. This CDR3 comprises 12 residues. The V gene lost 8 bases and the J gene lost 3 bases, with 10 bases spanning the gap. The CDR3, as DNA: TGTGCCAGCGCACCGAATGACTATGGCTACACCTTC. Translation gives CASAPNDYGYTF.

This sequence joins TRBV7-2 and TRBJ2-2; the match to TRBD2 covers 7 bases. CDR1 SGHTA and CDR2 FQGNSA come from the germline V gene. The CDR3 loop spans 14 amino acids. After removal of 8 bases from V and 7 bases from J, the junction contained 10 bases not matched to a gene. CDR3 sequence: CASSPWGGGGELFF. For the CDR3, the DNA is TGTGCCAGCTCCCCTTGGGGCGGGGGCGGGGAGCTGTTTTTT.

The sample holds a few counts of this clonotype. This chain connects TRBV5-5 to TRBJ2-7; tentatively, D is TRBD2 (5 bases). V was trimmed by 4 bases and J by 5 bases, leaving 16 bases between them. There are 14 residues in the CDR3. The V gene's germline CDR1 is SGHKS and CDR2 YYEKEE (reference sequence). The CDR3 DNA follows: TGTGCCAGCAGCCCCGGGTCCCCGAGGGACGAGCAGTACTTC. This sequence encodes CASSPGSPRDEQYF.

The chain links TRBV7-2 to TRBJ1-3; D uncertain. This CDR3 has 16 amino acids. With 3 bases removed from V and 0 bases from J, the gap between germline ends came to 12 bases. CDR1 and CDR2 from the germline V gene are SGHTA and FQGNSA. The CDR3 coding sequence is TGTGCCAGCAGCTTGCAACACGTGAGCTCTGGAAACACCATATATTTT. It translates to CASSLQHVSSGNTIYF.

The genes are TRBV12-3 or TRBV12-4 and TRBJ2-3; TRBD2 aligns across 9 bases. V lost 5 bases, J lost 4 bases, and 10 bases stayed unmatched. The CDR3 sequence is 16 residues long. CDR3 coding DNA: TGTGCCAGCAGTCCCCCGGGTAGCGGGAGTGCAGATACGCAGTATTTT. It translates to CASSPPGSGSADTQYF.

This clonotype has ten or more counts. This chain uses TRBV24-1 with TRBJ2-3; 11 bases align to TRBD2. The CDR3 runs 16 residues. The junction had 3 bases not matched to a gene; V was cut back by 4 bases and J by 1 base. From germline, CDR1 is KGHDR and CDR2 SFDVKD. The CDR3 protein is CATSDTGLAGTDTQYF. The CDR3, as DNA: TGTGCCACCAGTGACACGGGACTAGCGGGCACAGATACGCAGTATTTT.

This clonotype was detected only a few times. CDR3 bases: TGTGCCATCAGTGAGTCGTGGGAGGGACTAATGCTGAGCACAGATACGCAGTATTTT. Translation: CAISESWEGLMLSTDTQYF. The J gene is TRBJ2-3, the V gene TRBV10-3, with 7 nucleotides matching TRBD2. The CDR3 consists of 19 residues. The germline V gene encodes CDR1 ENHRY and CDR2 SYGVKD. V was pared by 0 bases and J by 0 bases, with 12 bases of the junction left unmatched.

This clonotype was recorded a few times. The chain is built from TRBV5-5 and TRBJ1-1; unclear D gene. The CDR3 loop spans 12 amino acids. The germline V gene encodes CDR1 SGHKS and CDR2 YYEKEE (reference sequence). Deletions cut 1 base from V and 3 bases from J, with 4 bases between. CDR3 loop: CASSLLDTEAFF. The CDR3 nucleotides are TGTGCCAGCAGCTTGTTGGACACTGAAGCTTTCTTT.

The sample holds a few counts of this clonotype. V gene TRBV3-1 combines with J gene TRBJ2-7, with TRBD2 matching 9 bases. J lost 2 bases, V lost 8 bases, and 4 bases had no gene match. Germline CDR1 LGHDT, CDR2 YNNKEL (reference sequence). The CDR3 runs to 13 residues. The CDR3 region has the DNA TGTGCCAGCTCAGGACTAGCGACCTACGAGCAGTACTTC. Translated, it gives CASSGLATYEQYF.

The genes are TRBV20-1 and TRBJ2-7, with D perhaps TRBD2 (5 bases). V was cut by 7 bases and J by 5 bases, with 15 bases left in between. Germline V gene lookup returns CDR1 DFQATT and CDR2 SNEGSKA (reference sequence). The CDR3 is made up of 12 amino acids. CDR3 sequence: CSGGSGSDEQYF. CDR3 coding DNA: TGCAGTGGAGGTAGTGGGAGTGACGAGCAGTACTTC.

This clonotype has at least ten counts. The junction does not match germline at one end; this may be a read error. V is TRBV29-1 and J is TRBJ2-1, with TRBD2 identical over 7 bases. This CDR3 is 15 amino acids long. CDR1 and CDR2 (germline): SQVTM, ANQGSEA. The CDR3 loop reads CSAEDRGRAANEQFF. The CDR3 DNA reads TGCAGCGCTGAAGATCGGGGGAGGGCCGCAAATGAGCAGTTCTTC.

This clonotype was detected many times. The chain combines TRBV6-1 with TRBJ2-2; TRBD2 might be the D (6 bases). CDR3 size: 15 residues. Deletions cut 8 bases from V and 6 bases from J, with 19 bases between. Germline V gives CDR1 MNHNS, CDR2 SASEGT. CDR3 sequence: CASQAGPSGAGELFF. The CDR3 nucleotides read TGTGCCAGCCAGGCGGGGCCCAGTGGAGCCGGGGAGCTGTTTTTT.

This clonotype was seen a few times. V is TRBV10-1 and J is TRBJ1-6; no reliable D call. The V end lost 2 bases, the J end lost 8 bases, and 7 bases lay between the germline ends. Germline CDR1 and CDR2: WNHNN and SYGVQD (reference sequence). The CDR3 is 13 residues long. CDR3 in amino acids: CASSETGDSPLHF. The CDR3 DNA reads as TGCGCCAGCAGTGAGACTGGCGATTCACCCCTCCACTTT.

This clonotype was recorded a few times. This chain uses TRBV20-1 with TRBJ2-5; TRBD1 is a possible D gene (6 bases). This CDR3 is 17 amino acids long. V lost 0 bases and J 0 bases, leaving 17 bases between the germline ends. Germline CDR1 is DFQATT and CDR2 is SNEGSKA (reference sequence). The CDR3 DNA reads as TGCAGTGCTAGAGATGGGGGTAGAGGGACATACCAAGAGACCCAGTACTTC. It is translated as CSARDGGRGTYQETQYF.

The V and J genes are TRBV7-8 and TRBJ2-5, with 11 nucleotides matching TRBD2. Trimming took 3 bases from V and 5 from J; bases not matched to a gene: 8. Looked up from germline, CDR1 is SGHVS and CDR2 is FQNEAQ. This CDR3 has 16 residues. CDR3 DNA sequence: TGTGCCAGCAGCTTCCGCCCACTAGCGGGAGTTGAGACCCAGTACTTC. This sequence encodes CASSFRPLAGVETQYF. Filled out from reference TRBV7-8 and TRBJ2-5, the complete variable domain reads GAGVSQSPRYKVAKRGQDVALRCDPISGHVSLFWYQQALGQGPEFLTYFQNEAQLDKSGLPSDRFFAERPEGSVSTLKIQRTQQEDSAVYLCASSFRPLAGVETQYFGPGTRLLVL.